A single T cell receptor (beta chain) is shown here with its context. The target antigen is unknown. These data are taken from a study of T cell responses to AZD1222 COVID-19 vaccine. Study-wide results and limits: Spike-specific TCR repertoires showed rising breadth and depth after two AZD1222 doses.

The CDR3 extends over 15 amino acids. Germline V gene sequence: CDR1 MNHEY, CDR2 SVGEGT. V lost 0 bases and J lost 1, with 7 bases in between. The method was immunoSEQ multiplex PCR; TCRdb's version includes in-frame clones alone and lacks a portion of them. The sample includes about 140,000 clones, 88% of them seen just once. The chain joins TRBV6-2 or TRBV6-3 to TRBJ1-5; TRBD1 is a possible D gene (5 bases). This clonotype originated in an adult in good health. Sequenced here: peripheral blood, sampled on day 0 of AZD1222 vaccination. The CDR3 here is CASSYSWGSNQPQHF. The CDR3 DNA is TGTGCCAGCAGTTACTCTTGGGGGAGCAATCAGCCCCAGCATTTT.